The present entry profiles one TCR beta chain with its context. The antigen is unknown. This sample stems from a study of PD-1 blockade in classical Hodgkin lymphoma. V lost 4 bases and J lost 10; bases outside the gene matches: 15. The CDR3 contains 17 residues. CDR1 MGHRA and CDR2 YSYEKL come from the germline V gene. Produced via immunoSEQ multiplex PCR; TCRdb's table is partial and in-frame only. Counted here are more than 85,000 clones, 80% to 95% occurring once; the ten biggest clones make up over 2.5%. Study conclusions and caveats: Before treatment, TCR diversity in newly diagnosed patients was reportedly lower than in healthy donors.

No patient escaped relapse after autologous stem cell transplantation, and brentuximab vedotin exposure varied. Complete response, partial response or progressive disease was each patient's best response. Sequences were derived from peripheral blood mononuclear cells (PBMCs), sampled before the second cycle of nivolumab. The sequence came from a human donor with classical Hodgkin lymphoma. This rearrangement joins TRBV4-1 to TRBJ2-1; 11 bases map to TRBD2. The CDR3: CASSRRIRLAGRQEQFF. DNA for the CDR3: TGCGCCAGCAGCCGCCGAATTCGACTAGCGGGACGCCAGGAGCAGTTCTTC.